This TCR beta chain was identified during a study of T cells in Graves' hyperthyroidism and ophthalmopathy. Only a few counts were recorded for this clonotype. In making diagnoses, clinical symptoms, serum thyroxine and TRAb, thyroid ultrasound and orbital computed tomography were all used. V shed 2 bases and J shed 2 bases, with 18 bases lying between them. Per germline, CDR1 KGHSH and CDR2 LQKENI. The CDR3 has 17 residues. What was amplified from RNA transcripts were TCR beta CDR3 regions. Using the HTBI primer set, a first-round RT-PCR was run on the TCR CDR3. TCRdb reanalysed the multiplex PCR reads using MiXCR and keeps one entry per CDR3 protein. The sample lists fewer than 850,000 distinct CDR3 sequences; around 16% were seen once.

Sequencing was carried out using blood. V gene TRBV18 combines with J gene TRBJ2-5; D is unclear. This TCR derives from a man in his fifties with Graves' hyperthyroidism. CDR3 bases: TGTGCCAGCTCACCAATCGGTCAAATTCAAGTACAAGAGACCCAGTACTTC. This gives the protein CASSPIGQIQVQETQYF.